This TCR beta chain was sequenced in a study of T cell responses to AZD1222 COVID-19 vaccine. On the study more broadly: Analyses pooled second doses at about 4 or about 12 weeks.

Of note for this clone: Antigen specificity is unknown.

Profiling relied on immunoSEQ multiplex PCR, and the TCRdb table lists in-frame clones only, not all of them. The sample consists of 180,000 or so clones, 80% to 95% of them appearing once. Study conclusions and caveats: Seropositive AZD1222 recipients at baseline numbered only 6 or 7. Epitopes outside B.1.351 and B.1.1.7 mutated regions reportedly drew nearly half of spike TCRs. Mostly white British, mostly female donors; authors suggested clonal diversity may be underestimated.

This CDR3 is 13 amino acids long. The germline V gene has CDR1 MNHEY and CDR2 SVGEGT. V lost 4 bases and J lost 1, with 7 bases in between. The chain employs TRBV6-2 or TRBV6-3 and TRBJ1-1; perhaps TRBD1 as D (6 bases). The receptor's source is an adult in good health. This specimen consisted of peripheral blood, obtained on day 0 of AZD1222 vaccination. CDR3 loop: CASSWTANTEAFF. The CDR3 DNA follows: TGTGCCAGCAGTTGGACAGCGAACACTGAAGCTTTCTTT.